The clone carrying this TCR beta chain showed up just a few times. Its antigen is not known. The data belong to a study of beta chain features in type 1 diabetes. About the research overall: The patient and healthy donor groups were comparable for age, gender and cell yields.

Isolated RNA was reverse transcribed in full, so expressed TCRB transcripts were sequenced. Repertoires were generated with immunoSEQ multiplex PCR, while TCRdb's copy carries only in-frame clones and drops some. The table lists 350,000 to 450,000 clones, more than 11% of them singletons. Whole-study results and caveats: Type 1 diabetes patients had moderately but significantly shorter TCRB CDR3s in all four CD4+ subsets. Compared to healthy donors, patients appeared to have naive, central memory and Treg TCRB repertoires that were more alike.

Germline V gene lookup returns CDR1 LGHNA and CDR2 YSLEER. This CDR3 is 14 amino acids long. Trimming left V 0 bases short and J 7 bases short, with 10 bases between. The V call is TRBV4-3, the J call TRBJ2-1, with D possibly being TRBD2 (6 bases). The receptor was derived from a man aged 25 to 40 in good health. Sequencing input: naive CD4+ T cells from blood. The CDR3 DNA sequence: TGCGCCAGCAGCCAAGATCCGGCGGGGAATGAGCAGTTCTTC. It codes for CASSQDPAGNEQFF.